Presented here are 6 T cell receptor beta chains from one specimen sequenced in a study of T-cell memory formation after mild COVID-19. MiXCR, run by TCRdb on the 5' RACE reads, gives a single entry per CDR3 protein. The data show roughly 580,000 distinct CDR3 sequences, with about a sixth seen just once and around 12% held by the top ten. Specimen: PBMCs or a T cell subset sorted from them (not recorded which). The receptor source for this set is an adult woman who had mild COVID-19 (a few samples of this study predate the infection). Cell type and time point are not known.

This clonotype was observed a handful of times. The chain joins TRBV4-1 to TRBJ2-3; D gene ambiguous. V lost 4 bases to trimming and J lost 1 base, with 12 bases between them. In germline, CDR1 is MGHRA, CDR2 YSYEKL. CDR3 length equals 15 residues. The CDR3: CASSPFGLGTDTQYF. The CDR3 DNA reads as TGCGCCAGCAGCCCTTTTGGGCTGGGCACAGATACGCAGTATTTT.

A few counts support this clonotype. The chain combines TRBV15 with TRBJ1-6, with TRBD1 as a possible D gene (5 bases). V was clipped by 2 bases and J by 3 bases, with 11 bases between them. The CDR3 sequence is 16 residues long. Germline V gene sequence: CDR1 LNHNV, CDR2 YYDKDF (reference sequence). The CDR3 DNA reads as TGTGCCACCAGCAGACCCAGGGCAGACTATAATTCACCCCTCCACTTT. Translation gives CATSRPRADYNSPLHF.

This clonotype came up a few times. J is TRBJ2-1 and V is TRBV9; D is possibly TRBD1 or TRBD2 (5 bases each). CDR1 and CDR2 (germline): SGDLS, YYNGEE. The length of the CDR3 is 14 residues. The ends were cut back, 0 bases at V and 8 bases at J, with 12 bases in the middle. The CDR3 reads CASSVGDGIHEQFF. CDR3 bases: TGTGCCAGCAGCGTAGGGGACGGGATACATGAGCAGTTCTTC.

This clonotype was seen only a few times. The chain is built from TRBV6-2 or TRBV6-3 and TRBJ2-7, with D uncertain. The V end lost 0 bases, the J end lost 9 bases, and 12 bases lay between the germline ends. Germline CDR1 and CDR2: MNHEY and SVGEGT. This CDR3 comprises 13 residues. The CDR3 is CASSYSWENGQYF. CDR3 DNA: TGTGCCAGCAGTTACTCGTGGGAAAACGGGCAGTACTTC.

The chain recombines TRBV5-1 with TRBJ2-3; no reliable D call. The V end lost 2 bases, the J end lost 5 bases, and 6 bases lay between the germline ends. CDR1 is SGHRS, CDR2 YFSETQ, per germline. CDR3 length: 12 residues. The CDR3 reads CASSFSGDTQYF. The CDR3 coding sequence is TGCGCCAGCAGCTTCTCAGGAGATACGCAGTATTTT.

This clonotype was detected a few times. The chain is built from TRBV9 and TRBJ2-1; D uncertain. The CDR3 length is 14 residues. The ends were cut back, 0 bases at V and 1 base at J, with 5 bases in the middle. In germline, CDR1 is SGDLS, CDR2 YYNGEE. CDR3 nucleotide sequence: TGTGCCAGCAGCGTAGGAGGATCCTACAATGAGCAGTTCTTC. It encodes CASSVGGSYNEQFF.